The clone carrying this TCR beta chain has only one observation. This specimen belongs to a study of a mutant IDH1 vaccine in newly diagnosed glioma. At the level of the study: Standard pretreatment was either radiotherapy, temozolomide, or, for most, radiochemotherapy with temozolomide.

Profiled with immunoSEQ multiplex PCR; TCRdb holds only in-frame clones, not every one. The sample lists roughly 99,000 clones, 80% to 90% occurring once. The V gene's germline CDR1 is LNHDA and CDR2 SQIVND (reference sequence). Trimming removed 9 bases from V and 2 bases from J; junction bases left unmatched: 12. This CDR3 comprises 18 residues. The time point denotes: baseline, week 1 (first vaccination visit). Regarding treatment: pre-vaccination baseline after standard-of-care therapy. Astrocytomas found in donors were new, WHO grade 3 or 4, IDH1-mutant and ATRX-lost. Material: PBMCs, obtained from a glioma patient treated with radiotherapy, temozolomide or both. The chain employs TRBV19 and TRBJ1-6; 11 nucleotides line up with TRBD1. This TCR was recovered from a woman between 45 and 65 years old with glioma. The CDR3 protein is CARDHPGQGGTYNSPLHF. CDR3 in DNA: TGTGCCAGAGACCACCCGGGACAGGGGGGGACCTATAATTCACCCCTCCACTTT.